Below, 18 T cell receptor beta chains from the same sample are listed, as sequenced in a study of blood T cell repertoires in COVID-19. The table came from immunoSEQ multiplex PCR; TCRdb's copy has only in-frame clones and leaves some out. The sample shows around 86,000 clones, more than 75% of them seen only once. Material: peripheral blood. The receptors were gathered from an elderly woman with acute or convalescent COVID-19.

V and J are TRBV29-1 and TRBJ1-1; 9 nucleotides align to TRBD1. Germline V lookup: CDR1 SQVTM, CDR2 ANQGSEA. This CDR3 is 13 amino acids long. The junction had 5 bases not matched to a gene; V was cut back by 7 bases and J by 2 bases. This CDR3 is CSGGTGSNTEAFF. CDR3 DNA sequence: TGCAGCGGGGGGACAGGGAGTAACACTGAAGCTTTCTTT.

The chain joins TRBV19 to TRBJ2-1, with unresolved D. The germline V gene encodes CDR1 LNHDA and CDR2 SQIVND (reference sequence). The CDR3 extends over 12 amino acids. The V gene lost 10 bases and the J gene lost 10 bases, with 17 bases spanning the gap. The CDR3 protein is CATDSWSNEQFF. In DNA, the CDR3 is TGTGCCACTGACTCGTGGAGCAACGAGCAGTTCTTC.

This clone was observed a few times. The rearrangement links TRBV6-5 to TRBJ1-3; perhaps TRBD1 as D (5 bases). CDR1 and CDR2 from the germline V gene are MNHEY and SVGAGI. The CDR3 consists of 14 residues. Trimming cost V 2 bases and J 3 bases, with 8 bases left between them. The CDR3 sequence: CASSYVQGGNTIYF. The CDR3 nucleotides are TGTGCCAGCAGTTACGTTCAGGGTGGAAACACCATATATTTT.

The chain couples TRBV6-5 to TRBJ2-1; 14 positions match TRBD2. The J segment lost 9 bases and the V segment lost 3 bases, leaving 4 bases of the junction unmatched. This CDR3 is built from 15 residues. From germline, CDR1 is MNHEY and CDR2 SVGAGI. CDR3 protein: CASSYSGLAGGEQFF. The CDR3 region has the DNA TGTGCCAGCAGTTATTCAGGACTAGCGGGAGGTGAGCAGTTCTTC.

The rearrangement joins TRBV30 to TRBJ2-5, with 11 bases lining up with TRBD1. This CDR3 has 14 residues. Germline assignment: CDR1 GTSNPN and CDR2 SVGIG (reference sequence). Trimming removed 4 bases from V and 3 bases from J; junction bases left unmatched: 4. The CDR3 is CAWTRDRGKETQYF. As DNA, the CDR3 is TGTGCCTGGACCCGGGACAGGGGGAAAGAGACCCAGTACTTC.

V and J are TRBV19 and TRBJ2-5, with 8 bases aligning to TRBD1. Germline trimming cut 5 bases from V and 4 bases from J; bases unmatched to any gene: 6. The CDR3 consists of 14 residues. The V gene's germline CDR1 is LNHDA and CDR2 SQIVND (reference sequence). This CDR3 is CASSARTGRETQYF. The CDR3 DNA reads TGTGCCAGTAGTGCAAGGACAGGGAGAGAGACCCAGTACTTC.

The rearrangement joins TRBV6-1 to TRBJ2-2; 10 bases are shared with TRBD1. The CDR3 has 17 residues. V was clipped by 4 bases and J by 2 bases; unmatched bases: 7. Germline CDR1 reads MNHNS; CDR2 reads SASEGT. This CDR3 is CASSGWDRGGNTGELFF. For the CDR3, the DNA is TGTGCCAGCAGTGGCTGGGACAGGGGAGGAAACACCGGGGAGCTGTTTTTT.

The chain joins TRBV7-8 to TRBJ2-4; 8 bases align to TRBD1. The V segment lost 1 base and the J segment 13 bases; nucleotides outside the gene matches: 15. Germline-derived CDR1 and CDR2 are SGHVS and FQNEAQ. The CDR3 is 16 residues long. The CDR3 sequence: CASSLGGSGGAIGQYF. The DNA for the CDR3 is TGTGCCAGCAGCTTAGGCGGGTCAGGGGGCGCGATCGGGCAGTACTTC.

The CDR3 bases are TGTGCCAGCAGCTTAGAATATAGGACAGGGGTGAATGAGCAGTTCTTC. This encodes CASSLEYRTGVNEQFF. The chain uses TRBV13 and TRBJ2-1, with TRBD1 matching 9 bases. Germline lookup yields CDR1 PRHDT and CDR2 FYEKMQ (reference sequence). This CDR3 has 16 amino acids. With V trimmed by 1 base and J by 7 bases, 8 bases remained unmatched.

The J gene is TRBJ2-7, the V gene TRBV4-1; TRBD2 matches 7 bases. Looked up from germline, CDR1 is MGHRA and CDR2 is YSYEKL. Trimming at V came to 2 bases and at J to 2 bases, leaving 15 bases not matched to a gene. This CDR3 region has 18 residues. The CDR3 sequence is CASSQTSWAGVSPYEQYF. As DNA, the CDR3 is TGCGCCAGCAGCCAAACCTCCTGGGCGGGGGTGTCGCCCTACGAGCAGTACTTC.

V and J are TRBV19 and TRBJ2-7; 7 bases are a match to TRBD1. Germline-derived CDR1 and CDR2 are LNHDA and SQIVND (reference sequence). The CDR3 spans 16 residues. V lost 7 bases and J lost 2; bases outside the gene matches: 14. Here the CDR3 reads CASTYRGGQGAYEQYF. The CDR3 coding sequence is TGTGCCAGTACCTATAGGGGTGGGCAGGGGGCCTACGAGCAGTACTTC.

This sequence joins TRBV12-1 and TRBJ1-1; the table assigns TRBD1, which was not confirmed against the DNA. TRBV12-1 is reported as a pseudogene. The CDR3 contains 16 residues. The CDR3 DNA sequence: TGTGCCAGCAGCTCAGAAAGGACAGGCCCGAACACTGAAGCTTTCTTT. Protein product: CASSSERTGPNTEAFF.

The chain employs TRBV3-1 (or the pseudogene TRBV3-2) and TRBJ1-4, with a tentative D call TRBD1 (6 bases). The V gene's germline CDR1 is LGHDT and CDR2 YNNKEL (reference sequence). V gave up 1 base and J gave up 11 bases, with 11 bases separating them. The CDR3 sequence is 13 residues long. The CDR3 sequence is CASSQGTEMKLFF. In DNA, the CDR3 is TGTGCCAGCAGCCAAGGGACAGAGATGAAACTGTTTTTT.

V gene TRBV25-1 combines with J gene TRBJ2-5; D might be TRBD1 (5 bases). This CDR3 comprises 14 residues. Germline V gene sequence: CDR1 MGHDK, CDR2 SYGVNS. V was pared by 3 bases and J by 1 base, with 9 bases between. CDR3 in DNA: TGTGCCAGCAGTGACCCGACAGTCCAAGAGACCCAGTACTTC. Translation gives CASSDPTVQETQYF.

The CDR3 sequence: CASSIRVSGGRQETQYF. CDR3 nucleotide sequence: TGTGCCAGTAGTATAAGAGTAAGCGGGGGAAGACAAGAGACCCAGTACTTC. This chain connects TRBV19 to TRBJ2-5; 8 bases match TRBD2. The CDR3 is 17 residues long. Germline CDR1 reads LNHDA; CDR2 reads SQIVND (reference sequence). V dropped 2 bases and J dropped 2; count of bases not matched to a gene: 10.

This chain uses TRBV21-1 with TRBJ2-4; the table's D gene call, TRBD1, was not cross checked with the DNA. TRBV21-1 is marked as a pseudogene. This CDR3 has 15 amino acids. The CDR3 loop is CASSKAGQEKNIQYF. CDR3 DNA: TGTGCCAGCAGCAAAGCAGGCCAGGAAAAAAACATTCAGTACTTC.

Of note for this clone: The junction shows a germline mismatch at one end, possibly a read error. The chain uses TRBV7-9 and TRBJ1-3, with 7 bases identical to TRBD1. CDR1 SEHNR and CDR2 FQNEAQ come from the germline V gene (reference sequence). CDR3 length: 14 amino acids. The CDR3 bases are TGTGCCAGCAGTTTAGCCCGACAGGGAGACACCATATATTTT. It specifies CASSLARQGDTIYF.

Concerning this clone itself: Within the sample, other DNA sequences also encode this same CDR3. The gene calls are TRBV19 and TRBJ1-5; 7 bases are shared with TRBD1. Losses at the gene ends were 5 bases for V and 2 bases for J; bases not matched to a gene: 3. This CDR3 has 14 residues. In germline, CDR1 is LNHDA, CDR2 SQIVND (reference sequence). CDR3 sequence reads: CASSPTGGNQPQHF. In DNA, the CDR3 is TGTGCCAGTAGTCCCACAGGGGGCAATCAGCCCCAGCATTTT.